This TCR beta chain stems from a study of T cell responses to AZD1222 COVID-19 vaccine. General study results and limits: At baseline, seropositivity was found in only a handful of AZD1222 recipients.

Turning to this clone: The target antigen is unknown.

The data were produced by immunoSEQ multiplex PCR, yet TCRdb's version contains in-frame clones alone and is incomplete. The sample contains roughly 270,000 clones, almost 95% of which appear only once. This CDR3 has 14 residues. From germline, CDR1 is SGHDT and CDR2 YYEEEE. Trimming cost V 0 bases and J 3 bases; bases outside gene matches: 3. The chain combines TRBV5-6 with TRBJ2-7; 7 bases match TRBD1. The specimen was peripheral blood, collected 28 days after the second AZD1222 dose. The TCR originated in an adult who received the AZD1222 COVID-19 vaccine. The CDR3 here is CASSLGDRYYEQYF. The CDR3 region has the DNA TGTGCCAGCAGCTTGGGGGACAGATACTACGAGCAGTACTTC.